A single T cell receptor beta chain is shown here with its context. The data derive from a study of blood T cell repertoires in COVID-19. The wider study: PBMCs, B-cell-depleted T cells, or T cells provided the cDNA or gDNA that made up the material.

Authors' analysis steps: Cell counts per sample came from amplifying reference gene primers. Using immunoSEQ multiplex PCR, the repertoire was profiled, and TCRdb retains in-frame clones only, with some absent. V and J calls plus clone size are reproduced from that table; the DNA served to infer D and trimming. Of more than 150,000 clones listed, 60% to 80% are singletons. Germline loops: CDR1 SGDLS, CDR2 YYNGEE. J lost 3 bases, V lost 3 bases, and 3 bases had no gene match. The CDR3 totals 14 residues. Grouping used clinical history reported by participants in a survey and questionnaire. This TCR was sampled from a man in his sixties who had been exposed to COVID-19. The material sequenced was PBMCs or T cells enriched from blood (not recorded which). The V gene is TRBV9, the J gene TRBJ2-7; TRBD1 matches at 10 bases. The CDR3 nucleotides read TGTGCCAGCAGCGCCGGGACAGGGGTCTACGAGCAGTACTTC. Amino acids: CASSAGTGVYEQYF.